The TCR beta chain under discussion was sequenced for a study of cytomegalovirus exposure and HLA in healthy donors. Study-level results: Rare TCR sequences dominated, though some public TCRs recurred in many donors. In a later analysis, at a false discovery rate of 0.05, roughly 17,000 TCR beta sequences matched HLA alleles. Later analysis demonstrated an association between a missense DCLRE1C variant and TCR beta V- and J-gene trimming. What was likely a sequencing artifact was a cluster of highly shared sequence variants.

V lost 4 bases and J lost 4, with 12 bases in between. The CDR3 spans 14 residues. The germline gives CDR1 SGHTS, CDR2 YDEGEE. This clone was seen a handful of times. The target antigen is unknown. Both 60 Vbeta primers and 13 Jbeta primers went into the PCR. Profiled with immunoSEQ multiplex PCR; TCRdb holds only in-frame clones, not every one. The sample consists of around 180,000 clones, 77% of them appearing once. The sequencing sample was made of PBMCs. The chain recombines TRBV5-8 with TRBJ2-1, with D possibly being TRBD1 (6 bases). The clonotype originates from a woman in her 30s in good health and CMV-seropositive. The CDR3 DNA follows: TGTGCCAGCAGCATGGACAGAAGGTACAATGAGCAGTTCTTC. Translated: CASSMDRRYNEQFF.